The text below deals with one TCR beta chain. The data were obtained in a study of T cell responses to AZD1222 COVID-19 vaccine. Method: immunoSEQ multiplex PCR; TCRdb's copy keeps in-frame clones and lacks some. The sample lists tens of thousands of clones; roughly nine tenths were seen once. Trimming removed 3 bases from V and 5 bases from J; junction bases left unmatched: 4. Germline-derived CDR1 and CDR2 are LGHDT and YNNKEL (reference sequence). The CDR3 extends over 14 amino acids. Sequences were derived from peripheral blood, sampled 28 days after the second AZD1222 dose. The V and J genes are TRBV3-1 (or the pseudogene TRBV3-2) and TRBJ1-5; 7 bases align to TRBD1. The TCR originated in an adult who received the AZD1222 COVID-19 vaccine. The CDR3: CASSQRRGHQPQHF. As DNA, the CDR3 is TGTGCCAGCAGCCAGAGGAGGGGGCATCAGCCCCAGCATTTT.